Below are 23 T cell receptor beta chains sequenced from a single sample in a study of T cell repertoires in cytomegalovirus infection. Via MiXCR, TCRdb re-called the reads, giving one row per CDR3 protein. The table shows roughly 760,000 distinct CDR3 sequences, with about 40% occurring only once. Sample: PBMCs. The source is a human donor in good health (CMV status not recorded). Some clones in this sample may be carry-over from other donors' samples.

This clonotype was observed once. The chain links TRBV28 to TRBJ1-4, with 9 bases fitting TRBD1. The germline V gene has CDR1 MDHEN and CDR2 SYDVKM. The CDR3 contains 16 residues. V was pared by 3 bases and J by 7 bases, with 9 bases of the junction left unmatched. CDR3 sequence reads: CASSFPGQGVREKLFF. CDR3 nucleotide sequence: TGTGCCAGCAGTTTCCCGGGACAGGGAGTTCGTGAAAAACTGTTTTTT.

This clonotype was observed a handful of times. The chain couples TRBV4-1 to TRBJ2-7; D ambiguous. Trimming removed 1 base at V and 7 bases at J, with 23 bases between. There are 17 residues in the CDR3. Germline lookup yields CDR1 MGHRA and CDR2 YSYEKL. Here the CDR3 reads CASSQGVRPSPVGEQYF. CDR3 in DNA: TGCGCCAGCAGCCAAGGGGTCCGGCCGAGCCCGGTGGGGGAGCAGTACTTC.

The chain carries TRBV2 and TRBJ1-1; tentatively, D is TRBD1 (5 bases). This CDR3 region has 16 residues. V dropped 2 bases and J dropped 0 bases, with 13 bases sitting between them. CDR1 and CDR2 from the germline V gene are SNHLY and FYNNEI. Here the CDR3 reads CASSESLGTVNTEAFF. CDR3 nucleotide sequence: TGTGCCAGCAGTGAAAGCCTTGGGACGGTGAACACTGAAGCTTTCTTT.

The sample holds a few counts of this clonotype. The genes are TRBV28 and TRBJ2-2; D gene uncertain. Per germline, CDR1 MDHEN and CDR2 SYDVKM. The CDR3 covers 14 residues. V was clipped by 6 bases and J by 0 bases, with 8 bases between them. The CDR3 sequence is CASRGNANTGELFF. In DNA form, the CDR3 reads TGTGCCAGCAGGGGAAACGCGAACACCGGGGAGCTGTTTTTT.

This clonotype has only a few counts. The gene calls are TRBV28 and TRBJ1-1, with D uncertain. CDR1 and CDR2 (germline): MDHEN, SYDVKM. Trimming stripped 3 bases from V and 1 base from J, with 9 bases between. The CDR3 runs 14 residues. CDR3 nucleotides: TGTGCCAGCAGTTTTCTTCAACGGAACACTGAAGCTTTCTTT. Translating gives CASSFLQRNTEAFF.

V is TRBV7-4 and J is TRBJ1-6, with D tentatively TRBD1 (6 bases). This CDR3 contains 16 residues. Trimming removed 4 bases at V and 7 bases at J, with 17 bases between. Germline V gene lookup returns CDR1 SGHVT and CDR2 SQSDAQ. As DNA, the CDR3 is TGTGCCAGCAGCTCAGCGACAGGACGGGGGAATTCACCCCTCCACTTT. It encodes CASSSATGRGNSPLHF.

This clonotype was recorded at least ten times. The rearrangement joins TRBV7-2 to TRBJ2-5, with 12 bases matching TRBD1. Germline assignment: CDR1 SGHTA and CDR2 FQGNSA. V lost 5 bases and J lost 3; bases outside the gene matches: 10. This CDR3 has 17 residues. The DNA for the CDR3 is TGTGCCAGCAGCCGGGGACAGGGGGCGATTTTAGAAGAGACCCAGTACTTC. It codes for CASSRGQGAILEETQYF. Looking up the rest from reference TRBV7-2 and TRBJ2-5 gives the full variable domain: GAGVSQSPSNKVTEKGKDVELRCDPISGHTALYWYRQSLGQGLEFLIYFQGNSAPDKSGLPSDRFSAERTGGSVSTLTIQRTQQEDSAVYLCASSRGQGAILEETQYFGPGTRLLVL.

On this clonotype itself: The CDR3 does not close with the conserved phenylalanine or tryptophan, likely indicating a read error. The chain joins TRBV28 to TRBJ2-1, with 8 bases identical to TRBD2. The germline gives CDR1 MDHEN, CDR2 SYDVKM. Unmatched junction bases numbered 21, after V lost 7 bases and J lost 7 bases. CDR3 length: 18 residues. CDR3: CASTYPRGGASHLNEQFL. As DNA, the CDR3 is TGTGCCAGCACCTACCCACGGGGGGGGGCGTCCCACCTTAATGAGCAGTTCTTA.

In its sample, this clonotype was seen a few times. This chain uses TRBV11-2 with TRBJ1-5; 9 nucleotides agree with TRBD1. The CDR3 has 14 residues. The V segment lost 1 base and the J segment 9 bases; nucleotides outside the gene matches: 4. CDR1 is SGHAT and CDR2 is FQNNGV in the germline V gene. The CDR3 sequence: CASSLGTGAGPQHF. The CDR3 DNA reads TGTGCCAGCAGCTTAGGGACAGGGGCCGGGCCCCAGCATTTT.

This clonotype was detected ten times or more. The DNA of the CDR3 is TGTGCCAGCAGTTTAGTAGGGCCGATGAACACTGAAGCTTTCTTT. Translated, it gives CASSLVGPMNTEAFF. The gene calls are TRBV12-3 or TRBV12-4 and TRBJ1-1; D not resolved. The CDR3 has 15 amino acids. The V gene lost 1 base and the J gene lost 0 bases, with 9 bases spanning the gap.

V usage is TRBV28 and J usage is TRBJ2-6; D is possibly TRBD2 (5 bases). This CDR3 spans 15 amino acids. Trimming took off 3 bases at V and 2 bases at J, with 8 bases between the two ends. Germline V gene sequence: CDR1 MDHEN, CDR2 SYDVKM. The CDR3 reads CASSFPGTGANVLTF. The CDR3 nucleotides are TGTGCCAGCAGTTTCCCGGGAACTGGGGCCAACGTCCTGACTTTC.

The CDR3 sequence is CASSEPSGPSTDTQYF. Here the CDR3 DNA reads TGTGCCAGCAGTGAACCTAGCGGCCCTAGCACAGATACGCAGTATTTT. The chain combines TRBV12-3 or TRBV12-4 with TRBJ2-3; TRBD2 aligns across 7 bases. The CDR3 totals 16 residues. V was clipped by 5 bases and J by 0 bases; unmatched bases: 8.

As concerns this clonotype: With a much larger clone just one base away, this may be a read error. The chain uses TRBV12-3 or TRBV12-4 and TRBJ2-5; D gene ambiguous. There are 14 residues in the CDR3. The CDR3 nucleotides are TGTGCCAGCAGTTTATACCTGATTCAAGAGCCCCAGTACTTC. Translating gives CASSLYLIQEPQYF.

The chain carries TRBV7-2 and TRBJ2-2; D remains unclear. The CDR3 covers 15 residues. Germline assignment: CDR1 SGHTA and CDR2 FQGNSA. V was trimmed by 0 bases and J by 7 bases, leaving 12 bases between them. CDR3 nucleotides: TGTGCCAGCAGCTTAGCCTTAGTGGGCATCGGGGAGCTGTTTTTT. It translates to CASSLALVGIGELFF.

J is TRBJ1-3 and V is TRBV7-3; unclear D gene. V was shortened by 2 bases and J by 7 bases, with 6 bases between the two germline ends. The CDR3 runs to 12 residues. Germline V gene data show CDR1 as SGHTA and CDR2 as FQGTGA. The CDR3 nucleotides read TGTGCCAGCAGCTTATTCGGGAACACCATATATTTT. It codes for CASSLFGNTIYF.

This clonotype was found a few times. The V and J genes are TRBV28 and TRBJ2-1; D is ambiguous. Germline values: CDR1 MDHEN, CDR2 SYDVKM. The CDR3 loop spans 13 amino acids. Between the trimmed V and J ends, which lost 2 bases and 8 bases, there was a span of 10 bases. The CDR3 is CASSLTNRDEQFF. In DNA form, the CDR3 reads TGTGCCAGCAGTTTAACTAACAGAGATGAGCAGTTCTTC.

A note on this clonotype: A junction boundary mismatches the germline segment, possibly from a read error. CDR3 loop: CASSLHRSSTGVWTGELSF. DNA of the CDR3: TGCGCCAGCAGCTTGCATCGTTCCTCGACAGGGGTCTGGACCGGGGAGCTGTCTTTT. This chain joins TRBV5-1 and TRBJ2-2; 8 bases are shared with TRBD1. Germline V gene lookup returns CDR1 SGHRS and CDR2 YFSETQ. There are 19 residues in the CDR3.

Ten or more counts support this clonotype. V gene TRBV28 combines with J gene TRBJ2-1, with 10 nucleotides matching TRBD2. The V gene's germline CDR1 is MDHEN and CDR2 SYDVKM. This CDR3 has 17 amino acids. J was trimmed by 0 bases and V by 3 bases; bases with no gene match: 5. The CDR3 nucleotides read TGTGCCAGCAGTTTGTACCCTAGCGGGAGCTCCTACAATGAGCAGTTCTTC. It yields the protein CASSLYPSGSSYNEQFF. The full variable domain, with the rest looked up from reference TRBV28 and TRBJ2-1, is DVKVTQSSRYLVKRTGEKVFLECVQDMDHENMFWYRQDPGLGLRLIYFSYDVKMKEKGDIPEGYSVSREKKERFSLILESASTNQTSMYLCASSLYPSGSSYNEQFFGPGTRLTVL.

Only a few counts were recorded for this clonotype. The chain couples TRBV7-9 to TRBJ2-6; possibly TRBD1 for D (5 bases). The CDR3 runs 19 residues. V lost 1 base, J lost 0 bases, and 16 bases lay in between. Germline CDR1 reads SEHNR; CDR2 reads FQNEAQ (reference sequence). The CDR3 loop reads CASSLVFQGKRSGANVLTF. CDR3 DNA: TGTGCCAGCAGCTTAGTCTTTCAGGGTAAACGCTCTGGGGCCAACGTCCTGACTTTC.

This CDR3 reads CASSLKTGGRTPLHF. The CDR3 DNA is TGTGCCAGCAGTTTAAAGACAGGGGGCCGTACACCCCTCCACTTT. V usage is TRBV28 and J usage is TRBJ1-6; 10 nucleotides align to TRBD1. The CDR3 contains 15 residues. Germline V gives CDR1 MDHEN, CDR2 SYDVKM. The J segment lost 11 bases and the V segment lost 2 bases, leaving 6 bases of the junction unmatched.

The chain combines TRBV10-3 with TRBJ2-4; possible D gene TRBD2, 6 bases. The CDR3 contains 14 residues. V was cut by 0 bases and J by 8 bases, with 11 bases left in between. Germline CDR1 and CDR2: ENHRY and SYGVKD. Here the CDR3 reads CAISESGGRDIQYF. The CDR3, as DNA: TGTGCCATCAGTGAGTCCGGGGGAAGGGACATTCAGTACTTC.

To note about this clonotype: This may arise from a read error, as a much more abundant clone is one base away. The chain combines TRBV7-2 with TRBJ1-1, with a possible D match to TRBD1 (5 bases). The CDR3 is 14 residues long. CDR1 is SGHTA and CDR2 is FQGNSA in the germline V gene. CDR3 sequence (DNA): TGTGCCATCAGCTTAGCGAGGGACTACACTGAAGCTTTCTTT. This sequence encodes CAISLARDYTEAFF.

This CDR3 is CASSRTPGLGTDTQYF. Here the CDR3 DNA reads TGTGCCAGCAGCCGCACCCCGGGACTAGGCACAGATACGCAGTATTTT. The chain uses TRBV7-2 and TRBJ2-3, with 8 bases lining up with TRBD2. The germline CDR1 and CDR2 sequences are SGHTA and FQGNSA. V was pared by 5 bases and J by 1 base, with 8 bases of the junction left unmatched. CDR3 length: 16 residues.